The 5 T cell receptor beta chains presented below share a single source sample, sequenced in a study of Tregs in tolerant kidney transplant recipients. Clones were read by immunoSEQ multiplex PCR, and TCRdb kept only the in-frame ones, dropping some. The table has under 300,000 clones, around 82% seen once; the top ten hold around 0.61%. The specimen sequenced was CD4+ T cells from blood. These TCRs come from a human donor in good health.

The chain has TRBV18 and TRBJ1-4; D is undetermined. V was clipped by 6 bases and J by 4 bases, with 12 bases between them. Germline V gene lookup returns CDR1 KGHSH and CDR2 LQKENI. The CDR3 spans 14 residues. The CDR3 DNA reads TGTGCCAGCTCCCCCGGGTTTGGTAATGAAAAACTGTTTTTT. Translating gives CASSPGFGNEKLFF.

V and J are TRBV18 and TRBJ2-7, with 11 positions matching TRBD1. This CDR3 spans 14 amino acids. V lost 5 bases, J lost 12 bases, and 12 bases stayed unmatched. Germline V CDR1 and CDR2: KGHSH, LQKENI. In DNA, the CDR3 is TGTGCCAGCTCATCGGACAGGGGGCCCCCACAGGGGTACTTC. Translation: CASSSDRGPPQGYF.

The rearrangement joins TRBV29-1 to TRBJ2-3; 13 bases align to TRBD2. This CDR3 spans 14 amino acids. Germline V gene lookup returns CDR1 SQVTM and CDR2 ANQGSEA. Germline trimming cut 7 bases from V and 0 bases from J; bases unmatched to any gene: 1. The CDR3 DNA is TGCAGCGAACTAGCGGGGGGGAGCACAGATACGCAGTATTTT. This codes for CSELAGGSTDTQYF.

Only one count was recorded for this clone. The chain carries TRBV27 and TRBJ2-7; D might be TRBD2 (5 bases). In germline, CDR1 is MNHEY, CDR2 SMNVEV (reference sequence). V was trimmed by 2 bases and J by 0 bases, leaving 8 bases between them. This CDR3 has 14 residues. The CDR3 nucleotides read TGTGCCAGCAGTTTACGGGGTCCCTCCTACGAGCAGTACTTC. Its translation: CASSLRGPSYEQYF.

This clone was observed once. This sample also contains other DNA sequences that code for the same CDR3. The genes are TRBV2 and TRBJ2-7, with 11 bases lining up with TRBD2. The CDR3 contains 14 residues. Trimming at V came to 4 bases and at J to 3 bases, leaving 2 bases not matched to a gene. CDR1 is SNHLY, CDR2 FYNNEI, per germline. This CDR3 reads CASSGLAGGYEQYF. The CDR3 coding sequence is TGTGCCAGCAGTGGGCTAGCGGGGGGCTACGAGCAGTACTTC.